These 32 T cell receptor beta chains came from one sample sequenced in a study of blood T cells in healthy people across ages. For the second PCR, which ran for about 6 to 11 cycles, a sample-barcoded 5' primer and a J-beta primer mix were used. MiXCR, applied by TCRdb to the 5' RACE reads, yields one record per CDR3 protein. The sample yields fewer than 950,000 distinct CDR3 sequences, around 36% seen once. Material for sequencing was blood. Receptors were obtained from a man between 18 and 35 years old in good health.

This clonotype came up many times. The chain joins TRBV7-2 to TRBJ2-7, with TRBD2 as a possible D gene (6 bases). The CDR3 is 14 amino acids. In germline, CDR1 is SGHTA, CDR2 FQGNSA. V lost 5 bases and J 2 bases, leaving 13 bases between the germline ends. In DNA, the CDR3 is TGTGCCAGCAGCCCCCGGGACTCGGCCTACGAGCAGTACTTC. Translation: CASSPRDSAYEQYF.

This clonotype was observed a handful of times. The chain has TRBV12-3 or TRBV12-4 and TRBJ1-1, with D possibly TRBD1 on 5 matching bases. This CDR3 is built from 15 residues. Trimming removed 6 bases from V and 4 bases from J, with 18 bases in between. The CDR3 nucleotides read TGTGCCAGCAGGTCGTCCGAGGGACCCAGCACTGAAGCTTTCTTT. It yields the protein CASRSSEGPSTEAFF.

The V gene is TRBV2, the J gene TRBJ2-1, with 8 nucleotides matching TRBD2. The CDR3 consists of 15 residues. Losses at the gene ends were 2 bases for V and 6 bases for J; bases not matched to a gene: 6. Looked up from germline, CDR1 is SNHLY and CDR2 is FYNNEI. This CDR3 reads CASSELAGRLNEQFF. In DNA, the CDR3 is TGTGCCAGCAGTGAACTAGCGGGCCGGCTCAATGAGCAGTTCTTC. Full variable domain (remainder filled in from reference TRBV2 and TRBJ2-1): EPEVTQTPSHQVTQMGQEVILRCVPISNHLYFYWYRQILGQKVEFLVSFYNNEISEKSEIFDDQFSVERPDGSNFTLKIRSTKLEDSAMYFCASSELAGRLNEQFFGPGTRLTVL.

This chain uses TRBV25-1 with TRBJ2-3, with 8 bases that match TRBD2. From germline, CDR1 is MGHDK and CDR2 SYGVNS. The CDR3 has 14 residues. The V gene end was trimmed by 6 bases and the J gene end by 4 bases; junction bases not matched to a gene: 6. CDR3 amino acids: CASRGTRSPDTQYF. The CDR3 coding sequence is TGTGCCAGCAGGGGGACTAGAAGCCCAGATACGCAGTATTTT.

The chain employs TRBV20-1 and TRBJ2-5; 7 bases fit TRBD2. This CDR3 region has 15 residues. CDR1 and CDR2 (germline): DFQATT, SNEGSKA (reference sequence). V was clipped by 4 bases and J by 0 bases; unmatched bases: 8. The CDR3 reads CSANTERGNQETQYF. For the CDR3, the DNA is TGCAGTGCTAACACGGAGCGGGGAAACCAAGAGACCCAGTACTTC.

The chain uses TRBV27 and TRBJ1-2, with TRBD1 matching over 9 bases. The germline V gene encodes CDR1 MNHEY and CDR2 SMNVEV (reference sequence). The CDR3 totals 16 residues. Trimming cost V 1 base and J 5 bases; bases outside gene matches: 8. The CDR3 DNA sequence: TGTGCCAGCAGTTTATATGCCGGGACAGGGTTGTATGGCTACACCTTC. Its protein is CASSLYAGTGLYGYTF.

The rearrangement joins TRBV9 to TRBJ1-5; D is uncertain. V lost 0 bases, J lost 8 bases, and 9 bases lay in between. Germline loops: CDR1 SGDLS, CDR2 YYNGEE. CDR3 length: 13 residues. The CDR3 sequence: CASSVGWIEPQHF. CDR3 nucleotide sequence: TGTGCCAGCAGCGTAGGGTGGATTGAGCCCCAGCATTTT.

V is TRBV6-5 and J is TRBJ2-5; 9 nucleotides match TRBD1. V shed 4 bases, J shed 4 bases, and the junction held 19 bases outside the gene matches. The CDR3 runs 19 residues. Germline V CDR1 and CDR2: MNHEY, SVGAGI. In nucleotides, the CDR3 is TGTGCCAGCAGTTCACGAGGGACAGGGAATTGGGAAGCCAGAGAGACCCAGTACTTC. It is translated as CASSSRGTGNWEARETQYF.

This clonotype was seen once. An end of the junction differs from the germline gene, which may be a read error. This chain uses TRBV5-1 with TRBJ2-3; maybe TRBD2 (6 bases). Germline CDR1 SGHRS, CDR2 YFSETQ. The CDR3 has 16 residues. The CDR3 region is CAGSLIGGANTDTQYF. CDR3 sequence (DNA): TGCGCCGGCAGCTTGATTGGCGGGGCAAACACAGATACGCAGTATTTT.

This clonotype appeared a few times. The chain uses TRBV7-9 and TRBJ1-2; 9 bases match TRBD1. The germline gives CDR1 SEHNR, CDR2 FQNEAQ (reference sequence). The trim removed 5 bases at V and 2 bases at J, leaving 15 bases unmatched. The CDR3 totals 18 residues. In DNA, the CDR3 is TGTGCCAGCAGCCCTGAAAGGGGACAGGGACCTAAGAACTATGGCTACACCTTC. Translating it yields CASSPERGQGPKNYGYTF.

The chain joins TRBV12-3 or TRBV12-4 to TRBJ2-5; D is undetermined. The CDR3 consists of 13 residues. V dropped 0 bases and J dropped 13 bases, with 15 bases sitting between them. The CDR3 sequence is CASSLALESETYF. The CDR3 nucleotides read TGTGCCAGCAGTTTAGCGCTCGAGTCAGAAACGTACTTC.

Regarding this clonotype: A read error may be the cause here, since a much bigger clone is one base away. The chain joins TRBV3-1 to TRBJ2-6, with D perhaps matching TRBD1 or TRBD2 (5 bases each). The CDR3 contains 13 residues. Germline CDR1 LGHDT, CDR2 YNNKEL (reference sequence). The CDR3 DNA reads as TGTGCGATAGGGAGATCTGGGGCCAACGCCCTGACTTTC. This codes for CAIGRSGANALTF.

CDR3 protein: CASRGGRTEAFF. The CDR3 bases are TGTGCCAGCAGAGGGGGAAGAACTGAAGCTTTCTTT. The chain joins TRBV14 to TRBJ1-1, with a tentative D call TRBD1 (6 bases). Germline CDR1 is SGHDN and CDR2 is FVKESK. The length of the CDR3 is 12 residues. V lost 6 bases and J 5 bases, leaving 10 bases between the germline ends.

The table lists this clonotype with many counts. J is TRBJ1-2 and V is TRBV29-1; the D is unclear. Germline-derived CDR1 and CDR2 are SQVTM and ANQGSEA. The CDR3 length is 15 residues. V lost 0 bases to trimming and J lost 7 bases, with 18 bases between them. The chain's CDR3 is CSVEDMRGGVVGYTF. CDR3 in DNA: TGCAGCGTTGAAGATATGCGAGGTGGGGTGGTTGGCTACACCTTC.

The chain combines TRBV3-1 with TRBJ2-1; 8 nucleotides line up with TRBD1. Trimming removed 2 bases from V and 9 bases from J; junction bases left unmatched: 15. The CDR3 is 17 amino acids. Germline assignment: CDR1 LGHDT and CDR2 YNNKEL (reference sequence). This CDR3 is CASSQQWTGKRSGEQFF. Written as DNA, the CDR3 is TGTGCCAGCAGCCAACAGTGGACAGGGAAGAGGTCGGGTGAGCAGTTCTTC.

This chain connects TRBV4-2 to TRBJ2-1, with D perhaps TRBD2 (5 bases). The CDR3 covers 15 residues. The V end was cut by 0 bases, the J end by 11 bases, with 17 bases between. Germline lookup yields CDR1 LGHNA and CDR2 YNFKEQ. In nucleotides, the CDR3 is TGTGCCAGCAGCCAAGATCGGGGTGGGTCCACCCAGCAGTTCTTC. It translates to CASSQDRGGSTQQFF.

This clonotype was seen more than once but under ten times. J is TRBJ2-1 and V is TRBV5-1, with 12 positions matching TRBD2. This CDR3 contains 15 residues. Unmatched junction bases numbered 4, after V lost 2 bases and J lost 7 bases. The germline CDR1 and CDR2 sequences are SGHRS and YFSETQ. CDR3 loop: CASSFGLAGSNEQFF. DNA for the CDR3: TGCGCCAGCAGCTTCGGACTAGCGGGGTCTAATGAGCAGTTCTTC.

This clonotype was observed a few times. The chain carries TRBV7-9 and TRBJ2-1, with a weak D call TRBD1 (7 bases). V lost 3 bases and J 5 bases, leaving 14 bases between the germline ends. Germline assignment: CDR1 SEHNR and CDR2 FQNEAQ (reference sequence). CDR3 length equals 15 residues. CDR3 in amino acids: CASSLILRGDNEQFF. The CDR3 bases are TGTGCCAGCAGCTTGATTCTCAGGGGGGACAATGAGCAGTTCTTC.

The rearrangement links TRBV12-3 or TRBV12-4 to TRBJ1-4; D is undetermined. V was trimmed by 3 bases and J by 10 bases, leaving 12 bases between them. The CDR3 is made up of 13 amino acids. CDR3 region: CASSLDGTPKLFF. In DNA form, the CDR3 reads TGTGCCAGCAGTTTGGACGGAACCCCAAAACTGTTTTTT.

The CDR3, as DNA: TGTGCCAGCAGCTTGACAGCCCCGAAAGAGACCCAGTACTTC. Translating it yields CASSLTAPKETQYF. The rearrangement links TRBV7-2 to TRBJ2-5; perhaps TRBD1 as D (5 bases). The CDR3 loop spans 14 amino acids. Trimming cost V 3 bases and J 3 bases, with 11 bases left between them. Germline lookup yields CDR1 SGHTA and CDR2 FQGNSA. The full variable domain, its missing parts supplied by reference TRBV7-2 and TRBJ2-5, is GAGVSQSPSNKVTEKGKDVELRCDPISGHTALYWYRQSLGQGLEFLIYFQGNSAPDKSGLPSDRFSAERTGGSVSTLTIQRTQQEDSAVYLCASSLTAPKETQYFGPGTRLLVL.

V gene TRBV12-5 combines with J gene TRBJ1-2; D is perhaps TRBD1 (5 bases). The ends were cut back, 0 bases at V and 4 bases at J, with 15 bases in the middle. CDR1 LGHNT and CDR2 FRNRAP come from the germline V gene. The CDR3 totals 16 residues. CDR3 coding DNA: TGTGCTAGTGGTTTGGTACCCCCCCGACAGAGCTATGGCTACACCTTC. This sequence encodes CASGLVPPRQSYGYTF.

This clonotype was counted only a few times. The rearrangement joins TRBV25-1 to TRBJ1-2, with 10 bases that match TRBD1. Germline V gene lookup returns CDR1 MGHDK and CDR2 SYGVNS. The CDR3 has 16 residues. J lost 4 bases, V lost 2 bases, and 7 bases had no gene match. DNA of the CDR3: TGTGCCAGCAGTGAACCTGGGGACAGGGGTAGCTATGGCTACACCTTC. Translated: CASSEPGDRGSYGYTF.

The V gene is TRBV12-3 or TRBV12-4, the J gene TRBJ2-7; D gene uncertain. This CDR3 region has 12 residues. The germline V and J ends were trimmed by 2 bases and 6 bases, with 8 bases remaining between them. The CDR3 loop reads CASSLWGTEQYF. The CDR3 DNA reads TGTGCCAGCAGTTTATGGGGAACCGAGCAGTACTTC.

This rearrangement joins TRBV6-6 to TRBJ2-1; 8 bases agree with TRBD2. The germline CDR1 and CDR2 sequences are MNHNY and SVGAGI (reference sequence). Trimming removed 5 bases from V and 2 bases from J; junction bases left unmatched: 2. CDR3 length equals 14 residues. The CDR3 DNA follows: TGTGCCAGCAGTCGGGGGGGAACCTACAATGAGCAGTTCTTC. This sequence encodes CASSRGGTYNEQFF.

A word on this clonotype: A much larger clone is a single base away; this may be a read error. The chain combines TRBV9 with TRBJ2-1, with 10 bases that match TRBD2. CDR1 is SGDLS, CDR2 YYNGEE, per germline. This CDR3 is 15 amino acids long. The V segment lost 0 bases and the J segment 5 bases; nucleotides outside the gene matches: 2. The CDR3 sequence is CASSVATSGHNEQFF. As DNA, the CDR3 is TGTGCCAGCAGCGTAGCGACTAGCGGGCACAATGAGCAGTTCTTC.

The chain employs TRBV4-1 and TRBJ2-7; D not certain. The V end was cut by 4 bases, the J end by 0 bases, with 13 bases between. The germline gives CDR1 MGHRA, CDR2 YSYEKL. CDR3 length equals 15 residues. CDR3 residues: CASSLQPPSSYEQYF. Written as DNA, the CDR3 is TGCGCCAGCAGCCTACAGCCGCCGAGCTCCTACGAGCAGTACTTC.

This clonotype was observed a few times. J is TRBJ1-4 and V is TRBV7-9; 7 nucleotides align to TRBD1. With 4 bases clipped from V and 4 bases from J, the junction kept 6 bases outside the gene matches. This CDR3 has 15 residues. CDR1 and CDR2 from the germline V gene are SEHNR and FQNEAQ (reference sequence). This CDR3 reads CASSSPTGFNEKLFF. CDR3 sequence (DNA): TGTGCCAGCAGCTCGCCGACAGGGTTTAATGAAAAACTGTTTTTT.

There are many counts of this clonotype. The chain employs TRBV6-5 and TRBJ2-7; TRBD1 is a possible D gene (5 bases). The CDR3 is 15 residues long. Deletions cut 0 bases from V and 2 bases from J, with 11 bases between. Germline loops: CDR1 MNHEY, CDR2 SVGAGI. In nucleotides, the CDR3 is TGTGCCAGCAGTTACTCGGAAGACAGAACCTACGAGCAGTACTTC. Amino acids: CASSYSEDRTYEQYF.

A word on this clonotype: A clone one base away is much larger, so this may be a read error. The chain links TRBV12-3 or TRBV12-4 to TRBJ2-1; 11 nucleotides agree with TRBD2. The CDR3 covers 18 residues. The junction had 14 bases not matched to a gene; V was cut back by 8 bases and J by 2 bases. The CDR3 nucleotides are TGTGCCAGCGGATATGGGGGACTAGCGGTGGGTACCTACAATGAGCAGTTCTTC. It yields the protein CASGYGGLAVGTYNEQFF.

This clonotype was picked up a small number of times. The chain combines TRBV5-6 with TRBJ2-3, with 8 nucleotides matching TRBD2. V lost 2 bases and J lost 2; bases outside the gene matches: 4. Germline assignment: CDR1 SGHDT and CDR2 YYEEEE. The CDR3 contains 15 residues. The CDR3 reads CASSLAGATTDTQYF. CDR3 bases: TGTGCCAGCAGCTTAGCGGGGGCGACCACAGATACGCAGTATTTT. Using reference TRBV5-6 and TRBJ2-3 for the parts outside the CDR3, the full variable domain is DAGVTQSPTHLIKTRGQQVTLRCSPKSGHDTVSWYQQALGQGPQFIFQYYEEEERQRGNFPDRFSGHQFPNYSSELNVNALLLGDSALYLCASSLAGATTDTQYFGPGTRLTVL.

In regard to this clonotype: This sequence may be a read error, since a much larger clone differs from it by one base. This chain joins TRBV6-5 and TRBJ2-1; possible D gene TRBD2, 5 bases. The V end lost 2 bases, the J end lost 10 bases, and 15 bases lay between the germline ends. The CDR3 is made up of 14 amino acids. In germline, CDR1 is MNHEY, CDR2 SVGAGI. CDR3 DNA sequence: TGTGCCAGCAGTTACGCACCCGGTGGGGAGGAGCAGTTCTTC. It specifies CASSYAPGGEEQFF.

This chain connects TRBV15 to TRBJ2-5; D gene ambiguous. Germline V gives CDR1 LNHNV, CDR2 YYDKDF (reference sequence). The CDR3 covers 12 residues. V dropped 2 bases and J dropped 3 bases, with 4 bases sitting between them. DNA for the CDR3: TGTGCCACCAGCAGACAGAAAGAGACCCAGTACTTC. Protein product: CATSRQKETQYF.